These 10 T cell receptor beta chains were all obtained from the same sample, sequenced in a study of blood T cell repertoires in COVID-19. Libraries were prepared by immunoSEQ multiplex PCR; TCRdb keeps only in-frame clonotypes and omits some of them. The sample lists under 250,000 clones; 75% to 85% were seen once. Material for sequencing was PBMCs or T cells enriched from blood (not recorded which). The receptors were sampled from a woman aged 45-59 years with acute COVID-19.

The chain recombines TRBV6-2 or TRBV6-3 with TRBJ1-5; a possible D gene is TRBD1 (5 bases). The CDR3 runs 14 residues. Germline assignment: CDR1 MNHEY and CDR2 SVGEGT. V was trimmed by 4 bases and J by 5 bases, leaving 12 bases between them. DNA of the CDR3: TGTGCCAGCAGTTCCGACAGAATTTATCAGCCCCAGCATTTT. It encodes CASSSDRIYQPQHF.

This chain connects TRBV13 to TRBJ1-3; D call uncertain. Germline V CDR1 and CDR2: PRHDT, FYEKMQ (reference sequence). The CDR3 contains 14 residues. Trimming shortened V by 5 bases and J by 3 bases, and 11 bases separated the two germline ends. For the CDR3, the DNA is TGTGCCAGCAGCCGGTCGAGGGATGGAAACACCATATATTTT. Protein: CASSRSRDGNTIYF. Together with reference TRBV13 and TRBJ1-3, the CDR3 gives the full variable domain: AAGVIQSPRHLIKEKRETATLKCYPIPRHDTVYWYQQGPGQDPQFLISFYEKMQSDKGSIPDRFSAQQFSDYHSELNMSSLELGDSALYFCASSRSRDGNTIYFGEGSWLTVV.

The chain uses TRBV6-5 and TRBJ2-5, with 7 bases identical to TRBD1. Trimming took 6 bases from V and 2 from J; bases not matched to a gene: 9. This CDR3 has 15 amino acids. Looked up from germline, CDR1 is MNHEY and CDR2 is SVGAGI. CDR3 sequence (DNA): TGTGCCAGCAGAGGGGGCTCCATGGGGCAAGAGACCCAGTACTTC. This codes for CASRGGSMGQETQYF.

The rearrangement uses TRBV30 and TRBJ1-5; D is unclear. The V end lost 2 bases, the J end lost 2 bases, and 10 bases lay between the germline ends. This CDR3 is built from 14 residues. The V gene's germline CDR1 is GTSNPN and CDR2 SVGIG (reference sequence). The CDR3 DNA is TGTGCCTGGAGTACCGGGATAGGCAATCAGCCCCAGCATTTT. This gives the protein CAWSTGIGNQPQHF.

This chain joins TRBV7-2 and TRBJ2-1, with D unresolved. The germline gives CDR1 SGHTA, CDR2 FQGNSA. This CDR3 has 14 residues. Trimming took 1 base from V and 10 from J, leaving 14 bases between them. The CDR3 region has the DNA TGTGCCAGCAGCTTAGTGAACCCAGTGAAGGAGCAGTTCTTC. Its protein product is CASSLVNPVKEQFF.

The chain is built from TRBV27 and TRBJ1-6; TRBD1 agrees at 9 bases. The V and J ends lost 0 bases and 3 bases, in that order; junction bases with no gene match: 3. CDR1 MNHEY and CDR2 SMNVEV come from the germline V gene (reference sequence). The CDR3 is made up of 17 amino acids. CDR3 DNA: TGTGCCAGCAGTTTATCGAGGGGACAGGGCTATAATTCACCCCTCCACTTT. Its translation: CASSLSRGQGYNSPLHF.

In its sample, this clone was seen a few times. The chain recombines TRBV7-2 with TRBJ1-3; weak D call: TRBD1 (5 bases). The V gene lost 4 bases and the J gene lost 0 bases, with 10 bases spanning the gap. The CDR3 length is 15 residues. Looked up from germline, CDR1 is SGHTA and CDR2 is FQGNSA. This chain's CDR3 is CASSSGHGSGNTIYF. CDR3 nucleotide sequence: TGTGCCAGCAGCTCCGGACACGGCTCTGGAAACACCATATATTTT. The full variable domain, in which reference TRBV7-2 and TRBJ1-3 provide the parts outside the CDR3, is GAGVSQSPSNKVTEKGKDVELRCDPISGHTALYWYRQSLGQGLEFLIYFQGNSAPDKSGLPSDRFSAERTGGSVSTLTIQRTQQEDSAVYLCASSSGHGSGNTIYFGEGSWLTVV.

This clone was counted only a few times. The V gene is TRBV7-9, the J gene TRBJ2-2, with D possibly TRBD2 on 5 matching bases. The germline V gene has CDR1 SEHNR and CDR2 FQNEAQ (reference sequence). The CDR3 is 15 residues long. V was pared by 2 bases and J by 3 bases, with 10 bases between. This CDR3 reads CASSLPSLHTGELFF. For the CDR3, the DNA is TGTGCCAGCAGCTTACCTAGCCTCCACACCGGGGAGCTGTTTTTT.

This clone came up many times. V usage is TRBV7-9 and J usage is TRBJ2-1; D is possibly TRBD2 (5 bases). V was clipped by 3 bases and J by 4 bases, with 10 bases between them. This CDR3 has 14 amino acids. The germline V gene encodes CDR1 SEHNR and CDR2 FQNEAQ (reference sequence). The CDR3 sequence is CASSFGIPYNEQFF. CDR3 bases: TGTGCCAGCAGCTTCGGGATCCCATACAATGAGCAGTTCTTC.

Remarks on this clone: Sequence at one end of the junction differs from germline and may be a read error. The chain uses TRBV14 and TRBJ2-7, with D perhaps TRBD1 (6 bases). This CDR3 is built from 10 residues. Germline V gives CDR1 SGHDN, CDR2 FVKESK. Here the CDR3 DNA reads TGTGCCAGCAGACAGGGAGCTGAGGGATTC. This sequence encodes CASRQGAEGF.